These 22 T cell receptor beta chains share one sample of origin, sequenced in a study of cytomegalovirus exposure and HLA in healthy donors. 13 Jbeta primers and 60 Vbeta primers were used for the PCR. Clones were sequenced by immunoSEQ multiplex PCR, and TCRdb holds only the in-frame ones, with some missing. The sample carries tens of thousands of clones, almost 85% recorded once. The sample was PBMCs. The receptors come from a man aged 45-65 years in good health and CMV-seronegative.

This clone was seen more than once but under ten times. This chain joins TRBV19 and TRBJ2-5; 7 bases fit TRBD2. Germline V gene sequence: CDR1 LNHDA, CDR2 SQIVND (reference sequence). The CDR3 loop spans 17 amino acids. The V and J ends lost 5 bases and 0 bases, in that order; junction bases with no gene match: 12. The CDR3 protein is CASSLRSSGANQETQYF. CDR3 bases: TGTGCCAGTAGTCTGCGGAGCAGCGGGGCTAACCAAGAGACCCAGTACTTC.

V usage is TRBV6-5 and J usage is TRBJ2-1; 10 bases agree with TRBD2. Per germline, CDR1 MNHEY and CDR2 SVGAGI. The length of the CDR3 is 15 residues. Germline trimming cut 5 bases from V and 2 bases from J; bases unmatched to any gene: 3. Written as DNA, the CDR3 is TGTGCCAGCAGTACTGGACTAGCGGCCTACAATGAGCAGTTCTTC. It codes for CASSTGLAAYNEQFF.

The chain employs TRBV7-7 and TRBJ2-3, with 7 bases fitting TRBD1. This CDR3 is 15 amino acids long. V lost 5 bases, J lost 3 bases, and 8 bases stayed unmatched. The germline V gene has CDR1 SSHAT and CDR2 FNYEAQ (reference sequence). CDR3 protein: CASSPDRVGTDTQYF. CDR3 sequence (DNA): TGTGCCAGCAGCCCCGACAGGGTAGGAACAGATACGCAGTATTTT.

The V gene is TRBV7-6, the J gene TRBJ2-3; TRBD2 matches 9 bases. Germline CDR1 reads SGHVS; CDR2 reads FNYEAQ. Trimming at V came to 10 bases and at J to 1 base, leaving 12 bases not matched to a gene. The CDR3 spans 16 residues. CDR3: CATSPGRGGGTDTQYF. The CDR3 DNA reads TGTGCCACCTCTCCCGGGCGGGGGGGCGGCACAGATACGCAGTATTTT. The variable domain in full, with the rest retrieved from reference TRBV7-6 and TRBJ2-3, is GAGVSQSPRYKVTKRGQDVALRCDPISGHVSLYWYRQALGQGPEFLTYFNYEAQQDKSGLPNDRFSAERPEGSISTLTIQRTEQRDSAMYRCATSPGRGGGTDTQYFGPGTRLTVL.

This chain joins TRBV7-3 and TRBJ2-3; 9 bases are shared with TRBD1. Germline CDR1 reads SGHTA; CDR2 reads FQGTGA. The CDR3 is made up of 15 amino acids. V lost 4 bases to trimming and J lost 2 bases; unmatched junction nucleotides: 4. The CDR3 loop is CASSSDRGATDTQYF. CDR3 nucleotide sequence: TGTGCCAGCAGCTCCGACAGGGGGGCCACAGATACGCAGTATTTT.

J is TRBJ2-2 and V is TRBV5-4, with D possibly being TRBD1 (5 bases). The CDR3 runs to 14 residues. Trimming pared 4 bases from V and 10 bases from J, leaving 17 bases between. Germline assignment: CDR1 SGHNT and CDR2 YYREEE (reference sequence). The CDR3 DNA reads TGTGCCAGCAGCGGGGAAAGACAGTCCAAGGAGCTGTTTTTT. Its translation: CASSGERQSKELFF.

The chain couples TRBV19 to TRBJ1-1; D may be TRBD1 (6 bases). V lost 6 bases to trimming and J lost 6 bases, with 17 bases between them. There are 14 residues in the CDR3. Germline V gives CDR1 LNHDA, CDR2 SQIVND (reference sequence). CDR3 sequence (DNA): TGTGCCAGTAGAGGGGGGGCTGTAGGCTCTGAAGCTTTCTTT. This encodes CASRGGAVGSEAFF.

The V gene is TRBV6-5, the J gene TRBJ1-3, with D unresolved. This CDR3 region has 14 residues. V lost 2 bases and J 3 bases, leaving 8 bases between the germline ends. Germline CDR1 is MNHEY and CDR2 is SVGAGI. CDR3 loop: CASSYKRDGNTIYF. CDR3 bases: TGTGCCAGCAGTTACAAGAGGGATGGAAACACCATATATTTT.

The V gene is TRBV7-6, the J gene TRBJ1-1; 7 nucleotides agree with TRBD1. The CDR3 is 17 amino acids. Germline values: CDR1 SGHVS, CDR2 FNYEAQ. The junction had 17 bases not matched to a gene; V was cut back by 5 bases and J by 5 bases. This chain's CDR3 is CASSPIDRVTRWTEAFF. CDR3 DNA: TGTGCCAGCAGCCCAATAGACAGGGTGACTCGGTGGACTGAAGCTTTCTTT. Using reference TRBV7-6 and TRBJ1-1 for the parts outside the CDR3, the full variable domain is GAGVSQSPRYKVTKRGQDVALRCDPISGHVSLYWYRQALGQGPEFLTYFNYEAQQDKSGLPNDRFSAERPEGSISTLTIQRTEQRDSAMYRCASSPIDRVTRWTEAFFGQGTRLTVV.

The chain has TRBV7-6 and TRBJ1-4; D is perhaps TRBD1 (6 bases). Per the germline V gene, CDR1 is SGHVS and CDR2 is FNYEAQ. V was clipped by 5 bases and J by 8 bases, with 18 bases between them. This CDR3 spans 15 amino acids. Written as DNA, the CDR3 is TGTGCCAGCAGCAGACGTAGGGGGACGGGGGAAAAACTGTTTTTT. Translated: CASSRRRGTGEKLFF.

V gene TRBV5-8 combines with J gene TRBJ2-7, with 7 bases identical to TRBD1. Germline V gene lookup returns CDR1 SGHTS and CDR2 YDEGEE. CDR3 size: 13 residues. V was clipped by 5 bases and J by 2 bases; unmatched bases: 4. CDR3 sequence reads: CASRPQGAYEQYF. DNA of the CDR3: TGTGCCAGCAGACCCCAGGGGGCCTACGAGCAGTACTTC. Together with reference TRBV5-8 and TRBJ2-7, the CDR3 gives the full variable domain: EAGVTQSPTHLIKTRGQQATLRCSPISGHTSVYWYQQALGLGLQFLLWYDEGEERNRGNFPPRFSGRQFPNYSSELNVNALELEDSALYLCASRPQGAYEQYFGPGTRLTVT.

The chain couples TRBV7-7 to TRBJ2-7; D perhaps matches TRBD2 (5 bases). Germline values: CDR1 SSHAT, CDR2 FNYEAQ (reference sequence). CDR3 size: 14 residues. Trimming shortened V by 6 bases and J by 7 bases, and 19 bases separated the two germline ends. As DNA, the CDR3 is TGTGCCAGCAGTCCCGCGGGCCATCCGGGGGAGCAGTACTTC. Protein sequence: CASSPAGHPGEQYF.

The rearrangement links TRBV18 to TRBJ1-1, with a tentative D call TRBD1 (6 bases). The CDR3 runs 15 residues. The V end lost 1 base, the J end lost 1 base, and 10 bases lay between the germline ends. Per the germline V gene, CDR1 is KGHSH and CDR2 is LQKENI. The CDR3 DNA follows: TGTGCCAGCTCACCACTCGCAGGGGAGAACACTGAAGCTTTCTTT. Its protein product is CASSPLAGENTEAFF. The full variable domain, with the rest looked up from reference TRBV18 and TRBJ1-1, is NAGVMQNPRHLVRRRGQEARLRCSPMKGHSHVYWYRQLPEEGLKFMVYLQKENIIDESGMPKERFSAEFPKEGPSILRIQQVVRGDSAAYFCASSPLAGENTEAFFGQGTRLTVV.

This chain joins TRBV5-1 and TRBJ2-7; tentatively, D is TRBD2 (5 bases). The CDR3 contains 14 residues. Trimming removed 4 bases at V and 2 bases at J, with 13 bases between. The germline gives CDR1 SGHRS, CDR2 YFSETQ. The CDR3 DNA is TGCGCCAGCAGCCCGGACCACGGGACCTACGAGCAGTACTTC. Translating gives CASSPDHGTYEQYF.

V gene TRBV11-2 combines with J gene TRBJ2-5, with 7 bases aligning to TRBD2. From germline, CDR1 is SGHAT and CDR2 FQNNGV. The CDR3 sequence is 17 residues long. Trimming took 5 bases from V and 2 from J; bases not matched to a gene: 14. CDR3 DNA: TGTGCCAGCAGCAGGAGAGTGGCGGGACTACATCAAGAGACCCAGTACTTC. Translating gives CASSRRVAGLHQETQYF. Filled out from reference TRBV11-2 and TRBJ2-5, the complete variable domain reads EAGVAQSPRYKIIEKRQSVAFWCNPISGHATLYWYQQILGQGPKLLIQFQNNGVVDDSQLPKDRFSAERLKGVDSTLKIQPAKLEDSAVYLCASSRRVAGLHQETQYFGPGTRLLVL.

The chain joins TRBV28 to TRBJ2-5; maybe TRBD2 (6 bases). Trimming stripped 2 bases from V and 1 base from J, with 14 bases between. CDR3 length: 16 amino acids. Germline values: CDR1 MDHEN, CDR2 SYDVKM. The DNA for the CDR3 is TGTGCCAGCAGTTTAAGAGGAGGGGCGGTCCAAGAGACCCAGTACTTC. Translation gives CASSLRGGAVQETQYF.

This clone appeared a few times. This rearrangement joins TRBV6-6 to TRBJ2-1, with 10 nucleotides matching TRBD1. The V and J ends lost 0 bases and 8 bases, in that order; junction bases with no gene match: 1. CDR1 is MNHNY, CDR2 SVGAGI, per germline (reference sequence). The CDR3 sequence is 14 residues long. In DNA form, the CDR3 reads TGTGCCAGCAGTTACTCGGGACAGGGGTATGAGCAGTTCTTC. Its protein is CASSYSGQGYEQFF.

The chain is built from TRBV5-1 and TRBJ2-5; tentative D call: TRBD1 (5 bases). The CDR3 is 15 amino acids. From germline, CDR1 is SGHRS and CDR2 YFSETQ. The V end lost 0 bases, the J end lost 5 bases, and 14 bases lay between the germline ends. CDR3 amino acids: CASSLGQGVWETQYF. CDR3 sequence (DNA): TGCGCCAGCAGCTTGGGGCAGGGTGTTTGGGAGACCCAGTACTTC.

The V call is TRBV29-1, the J call TRBJ2-7, with D unclear. V was pared by 3 bases and J by 5 bases, with 11 bases between. Germline V CDR1 and CDR2: SQVTM, ANQGSEA. The CDR3 spans 12 residues. CDR3 loop: CSVDGNSNEQYF. The DNA of the CDR3 is TGCAGCGTTGACGGTAATTCCAACGAGCAGTACTTC.

The chain couples TRBV19 to TRBJ2-1; 9 positions agree with TRBD2. The V gene end was trimmed by 3 bases and the J gene end by 4 bases; junction bases not matched to a gene: 4. The germline CDR1 and CDR2 sequences are LNHDA and SQIVND (reference sequence). The CDR3 covers 15 residues. CDR3 DNA sequence: TGTGCCAGTAGTATTCCTAGCGGGATTTACAATGAGCAGTTCTTC. This encodes CASSIPSGIYNEQFF.

This chain connects TRBV9 to TRBJ2-3; the D gene is possibly TRBD1 (6 bases). V lost 3 bases, J lost 6 bases, and 17 bases lay in between. The CDR3 is made up of 15 amino acids. From germline, CDR1 is SGDLS and CDR2 YYNGEE. The CDR3 nucleotides are TGTGCCAGCAGCGGGGGACAAGCCTTAAGGGATACGCAGTATTTT. Its translation is CASSGGQALRDTQYF.

The rearrangement links TRBV4-1 to TRBJ2-5; tentatively, D is TRBD2 (6 bases). The germline gives CDR1 MGHRA, CDR2 YSYEKL. V was trimmed by 0 bases and J by 2 bases, leaving 10 bases between them. This CDR3 is built from 15 residues. The CDR3 protein is CASSQDYGGQETQYF. Written as DNA, the CDR3 is TGCGCCAGCAGCCAAGATTACGGGGGTCAAGAGACCCAGTACTTC.